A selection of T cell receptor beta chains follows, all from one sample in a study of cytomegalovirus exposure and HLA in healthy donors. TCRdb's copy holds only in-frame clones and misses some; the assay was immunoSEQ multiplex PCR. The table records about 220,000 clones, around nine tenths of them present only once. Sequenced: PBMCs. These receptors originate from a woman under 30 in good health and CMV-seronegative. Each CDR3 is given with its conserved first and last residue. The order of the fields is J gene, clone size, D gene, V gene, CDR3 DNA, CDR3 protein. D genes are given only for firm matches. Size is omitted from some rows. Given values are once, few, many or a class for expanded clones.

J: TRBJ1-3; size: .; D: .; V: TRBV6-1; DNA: TGTGCCAGCAGTGAGGCAGGGTGGGTCGGAAACACCATATATTTT; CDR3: CASSEAGWVGNTIYF
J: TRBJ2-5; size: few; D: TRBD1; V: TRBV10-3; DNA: TGTGCCATCAGTGGCGACAGGGGACAAGAGACCCAGTACTTC; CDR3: CAISGDRGQETQYF
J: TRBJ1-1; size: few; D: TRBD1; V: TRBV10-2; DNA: TGCGCCAGCACAACAGGGGGCGCGGTCACTGAAGCTTTCTTT; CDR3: CASTTGGAVTEAFF
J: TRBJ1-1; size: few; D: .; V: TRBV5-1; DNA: TGCGCCAGTGGTTCCAGGGACACTGAAGCTTTCTTT; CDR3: CASGSRDTEAFF
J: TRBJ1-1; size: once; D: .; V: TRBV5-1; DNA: TGCGCCAGCAGCTTGGCGGTAACGAACACTGAAGCTTTCTTT; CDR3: CASSLAVTNTEAFF
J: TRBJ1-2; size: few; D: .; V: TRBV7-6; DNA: TGTGCCAGCAGCTTAACAACTGACTTGGCCCATGGCTACACCTTC; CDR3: CASSLTTDLAHGYTF
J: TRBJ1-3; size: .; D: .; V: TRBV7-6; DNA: TGTGCCAGCAGCTTAGGTACAGGTGCAAGAAACACCATATATTTT; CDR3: CASSLGTGARNTIYF
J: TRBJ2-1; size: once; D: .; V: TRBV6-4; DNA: TGTGCCACCTCCTCCGGGAGATTCGGCAACAATGAGCAGTTCTTC; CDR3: CATSSGRFGNNEQFF
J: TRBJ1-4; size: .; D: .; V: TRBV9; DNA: TGTGCCAGCAGCGTATCTGAAGGGAGCGAAAAACTGTTTTTT; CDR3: CASSVSEGSEKLFF
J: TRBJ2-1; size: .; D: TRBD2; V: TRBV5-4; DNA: TGTGCCAGCAGCCCGTACCGGACTAGCGGAACGTACAATGAGCAGTTCTTC; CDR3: CASSPYRTSGTYNEQFF
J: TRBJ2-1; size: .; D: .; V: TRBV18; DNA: TGTGCCAGCTCCCTTAACCTCGGAGAATACAATGAGCAGTTCTTC; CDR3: CASSLNLGEYNEQFF
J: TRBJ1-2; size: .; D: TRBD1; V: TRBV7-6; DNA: TGTGCCAGCAGCCCCCAGGGGGCGGACTATGGCTACACCTTC; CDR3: CASSPQGADYGYTF
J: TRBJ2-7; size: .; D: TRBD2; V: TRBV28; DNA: TGTGCCAGCAGGTCGCCGGGACTAGCGGGAGGGAGACCCTACGAGCAGTACTTC; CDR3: CASRSPGLAGGRPYEQYF
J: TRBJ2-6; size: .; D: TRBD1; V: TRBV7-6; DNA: TGTGCCAGCAGAAACAGGGGGCGGCTTGGGGCCAACGTCCTGACTTTC; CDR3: CASRNRGRLGANVLTF
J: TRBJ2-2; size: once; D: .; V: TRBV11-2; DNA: TGTGCCAGCAGCGCCAGTGGAGACACCGGGGAGCTGTTTTTT; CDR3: CASSASGDTGELFF
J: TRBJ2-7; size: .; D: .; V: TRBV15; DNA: TGTGCCACCAGCAGAGATCTGCGGACAGACTACGAGCAGTACTTC; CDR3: CATSRDLRTDYEQYF
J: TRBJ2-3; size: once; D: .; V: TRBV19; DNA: TGTGCCAGTAGTCCTAGACCTACCCGCGGTTGGCCCAATACGCAGTATTTT; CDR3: CASSPRPTRGWPNTQYF
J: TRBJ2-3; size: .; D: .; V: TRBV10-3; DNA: TGTGCCACCGCGCCGAGGCCCCACGGAACGACAGATACGCAGTATTTT; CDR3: CATAPRPHGTTDTQYF
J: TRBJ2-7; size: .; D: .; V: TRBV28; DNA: TGTGCCAGCAGCCGAATCCAGGAAGAGCAGTACTTC; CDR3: CASSRIQEEQYF
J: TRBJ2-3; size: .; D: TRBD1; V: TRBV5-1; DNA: TGCGCCAGCAGCTATCGGACAGGGCTGGGTGAGCAGTATTTT; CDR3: CASSYRTGLGEQYF
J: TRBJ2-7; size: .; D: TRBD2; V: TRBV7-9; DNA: TGTGCCAGCAGCCCCGGGACCGATTATAGCGGGAGCCTTCGCGAGCAGTACTTC; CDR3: CASSPGTDYSGSLREQYF
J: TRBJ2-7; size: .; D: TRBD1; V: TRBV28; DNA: TGTGCCAGCAGGCCACCGGGACAGGCTTTTCTCGGGGGAGACTTC; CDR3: CASRPPGQAFLGGDF
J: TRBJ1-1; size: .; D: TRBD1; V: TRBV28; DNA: TGTGCCAGCAGTCGGAGACAGGGGAGCACTGAAGCTTTCTTT; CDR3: CASSRRQGSTEAFF
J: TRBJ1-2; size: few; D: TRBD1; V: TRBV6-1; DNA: TGTGCCAGCTCCCCGGGACAGGGAGGCTATGGCTACACCTTC; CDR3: CASSPGQGGYGYTF
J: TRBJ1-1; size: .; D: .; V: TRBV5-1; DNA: TGCGCCAGCCATGGCGGGGGGCGATTTCCTGAAGCTTTCTTT; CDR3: CASHGGGRFPEAFF
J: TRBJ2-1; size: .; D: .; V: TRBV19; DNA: TGTGCCAGTAGTATAGGAACTCGCTCCTACAATGAGCAGTTCTTC; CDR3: CASSIGTRSYNEQFF
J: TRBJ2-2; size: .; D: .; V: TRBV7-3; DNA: TGTGCCAGCAGCTTACAACAGCCTACGAACACCGGGGAGCTGTTTTTT; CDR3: CASSLQQPTNTGELFF
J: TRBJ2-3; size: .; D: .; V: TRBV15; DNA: TGTGCCACCAGCAGAGCAGACCTAGGCACAGATACGCAGTATTTT; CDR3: CATSRADLGTDTQYF
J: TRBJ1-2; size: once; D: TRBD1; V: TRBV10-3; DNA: TGTGCCATCAGTGATGACAGGGCGGAAGGCTACACCTTC; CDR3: CAISDDRAEGYTF
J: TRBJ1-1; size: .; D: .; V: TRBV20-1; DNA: TGCAGTGCCGAGGAGCGGACTGAAGCTTTCTTT; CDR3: CSAEERTEAFF
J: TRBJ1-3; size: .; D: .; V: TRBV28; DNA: TGTGCCAGCGGGGCACCCTCTGGAAACACCATATATTTT; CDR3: CASGAPSGNTIYF
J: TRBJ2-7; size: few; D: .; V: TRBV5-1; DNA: TGCGCCAGCAGCTTTGCAGGGTCGGCGGGACCAAACTCCTACGAGCAGTACTTC; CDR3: CASSFAGSAGPNSYEQYF
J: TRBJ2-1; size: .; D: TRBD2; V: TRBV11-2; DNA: TGTGCCAGCAGCGAACTAGCGGGAGCCATTTTCTCCTACAATGAGCAGTTCTTC; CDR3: CASSELAGAIFSYNEQFF
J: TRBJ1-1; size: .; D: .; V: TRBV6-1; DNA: TGTGCCACCAAAGGGCAGGGGAACACTGAAGCTTTCTTT; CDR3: CATKGQGNTEAFF
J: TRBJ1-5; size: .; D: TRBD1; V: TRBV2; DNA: TGTGCCAGTGGACAGGGGTACAATCAGCCCCAGCATTTT; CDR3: CASGQGYNQPQHF
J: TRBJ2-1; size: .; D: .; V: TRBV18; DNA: TGTGCCAGCTCACCACCGAGTCAACAGAACTATGAGCAGTTCTTC; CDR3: CASSPPSQQNYEQFF
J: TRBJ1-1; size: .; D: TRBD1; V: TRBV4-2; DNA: TGTGCCAGCAGCCCCTTCCCGACAGGGCGGCGGACTGAAGCTTTCTTT; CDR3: CASSPFPTGRRTEAFF
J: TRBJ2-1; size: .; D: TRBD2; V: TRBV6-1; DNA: TGTGCCACCGCGGATACTAGCGCCATGGGGCAGTTCTTC; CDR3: CATADTSAMGQFF
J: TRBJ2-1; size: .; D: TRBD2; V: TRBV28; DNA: TGTGCCAGCAGTTTTGTCGGACTGGGGCGGGGGGTGAACAATGAGCAGTTCTTC; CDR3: CASSFVGLGRGVNNEQFF
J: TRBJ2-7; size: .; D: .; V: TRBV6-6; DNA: TGTGCCAGCAGATATGACTGGAGGGGCGATTCATACGAGCAGTACTTC; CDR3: CASRYDWRGDSYEQYF
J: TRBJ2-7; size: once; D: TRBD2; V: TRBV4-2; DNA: TGTGCCAGCAGCCAACTAGCGGGAGGTTACGAGCAGTACTTC; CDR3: CASSQLAGGYEQYF
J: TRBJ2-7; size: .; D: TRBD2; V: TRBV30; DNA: TGTGCCTGGAGTCGACTAGCGTACGAGCAGTACTTC; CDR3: CAWSRLAYEQYF
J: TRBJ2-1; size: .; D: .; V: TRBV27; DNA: TGTGCCAGCGCAGGCCAGGTCCAGGGTGAGCAGTTCTTC; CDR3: CASAGQVQGEQFF
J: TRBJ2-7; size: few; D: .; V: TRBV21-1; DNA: TGTGCCAGCAGCTTTCACTTAACTAGCGGTACCTACGAGCAGTACTTC; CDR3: CASSFHLTSGTYEQYF
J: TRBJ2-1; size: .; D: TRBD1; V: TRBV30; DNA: TGTGCCTGGAGTGTGGGGACAGGGATGCGCAATGAGCAGTTCTTC; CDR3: CAWSVGTGMRNEQFF
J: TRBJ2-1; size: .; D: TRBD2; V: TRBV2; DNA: TGTGCCAGCAGTGTTAGCGGGAGAGTCTACAATGAGCAGTTCTTC; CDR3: CASSVSGRVYNEQFF
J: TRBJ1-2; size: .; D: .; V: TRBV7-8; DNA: TGTGCCAGCAGCTTAATCAGGGATTCTAACTATGGCTACACCTTC; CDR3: CASSLIRDSNYGYTF
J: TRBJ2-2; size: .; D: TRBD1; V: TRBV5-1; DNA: TGCGCCAGCAGCTATCGGGGACAGGGACAGCAGGGGGAAACGAACACCGGGGAGCTGTTTTTT; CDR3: CASSYRGQGQQGETNTGELFF
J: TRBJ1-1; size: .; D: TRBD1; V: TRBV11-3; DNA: TGTGCCAGCAGCCCAGAGGGGACAGCGAACACTGAAGCTTTCTTT; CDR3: CASSPEGTANTEAFF
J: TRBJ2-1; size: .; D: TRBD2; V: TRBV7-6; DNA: TGTGCCAGCAGCTCACAGGGCTGGACTAGCGGTCGGTCCTACAATGAGCAGTTCTTC; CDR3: CASSSQGWTSGRSYNEQFF
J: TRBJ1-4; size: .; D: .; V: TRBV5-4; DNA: TGTGCCAGCACCACATCTGCGGGGAGTCCAACTAATGAAAAACTGTTTTTT; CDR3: CASTTSAGSPTNEKLFF
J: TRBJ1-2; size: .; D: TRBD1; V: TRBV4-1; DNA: TGCGCCAGCAGATGGACAACCGGGACAGGAAGATTCTATGGCTACACCTTC; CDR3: CASRWTTGTGRFYGYTF
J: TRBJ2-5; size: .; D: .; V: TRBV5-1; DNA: TGCGCCAGCAGCTTAACCTCGCTCCGGGGGGAGACCCAGTACTTC; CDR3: CASSLTSLRGETQYF
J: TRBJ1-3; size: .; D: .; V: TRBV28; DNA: TGTGCCAGCCTGAACAGGGCTGGAAACACCATATATTTT; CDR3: CASLNRAGNTIYF
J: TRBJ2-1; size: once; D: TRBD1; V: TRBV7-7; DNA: TGTGCTAGCAGCTTAGCGCGGGGGACAGGGGATCGGGGTGAGCAGTTCTTC; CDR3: CASSLARGTGDRGEQFF